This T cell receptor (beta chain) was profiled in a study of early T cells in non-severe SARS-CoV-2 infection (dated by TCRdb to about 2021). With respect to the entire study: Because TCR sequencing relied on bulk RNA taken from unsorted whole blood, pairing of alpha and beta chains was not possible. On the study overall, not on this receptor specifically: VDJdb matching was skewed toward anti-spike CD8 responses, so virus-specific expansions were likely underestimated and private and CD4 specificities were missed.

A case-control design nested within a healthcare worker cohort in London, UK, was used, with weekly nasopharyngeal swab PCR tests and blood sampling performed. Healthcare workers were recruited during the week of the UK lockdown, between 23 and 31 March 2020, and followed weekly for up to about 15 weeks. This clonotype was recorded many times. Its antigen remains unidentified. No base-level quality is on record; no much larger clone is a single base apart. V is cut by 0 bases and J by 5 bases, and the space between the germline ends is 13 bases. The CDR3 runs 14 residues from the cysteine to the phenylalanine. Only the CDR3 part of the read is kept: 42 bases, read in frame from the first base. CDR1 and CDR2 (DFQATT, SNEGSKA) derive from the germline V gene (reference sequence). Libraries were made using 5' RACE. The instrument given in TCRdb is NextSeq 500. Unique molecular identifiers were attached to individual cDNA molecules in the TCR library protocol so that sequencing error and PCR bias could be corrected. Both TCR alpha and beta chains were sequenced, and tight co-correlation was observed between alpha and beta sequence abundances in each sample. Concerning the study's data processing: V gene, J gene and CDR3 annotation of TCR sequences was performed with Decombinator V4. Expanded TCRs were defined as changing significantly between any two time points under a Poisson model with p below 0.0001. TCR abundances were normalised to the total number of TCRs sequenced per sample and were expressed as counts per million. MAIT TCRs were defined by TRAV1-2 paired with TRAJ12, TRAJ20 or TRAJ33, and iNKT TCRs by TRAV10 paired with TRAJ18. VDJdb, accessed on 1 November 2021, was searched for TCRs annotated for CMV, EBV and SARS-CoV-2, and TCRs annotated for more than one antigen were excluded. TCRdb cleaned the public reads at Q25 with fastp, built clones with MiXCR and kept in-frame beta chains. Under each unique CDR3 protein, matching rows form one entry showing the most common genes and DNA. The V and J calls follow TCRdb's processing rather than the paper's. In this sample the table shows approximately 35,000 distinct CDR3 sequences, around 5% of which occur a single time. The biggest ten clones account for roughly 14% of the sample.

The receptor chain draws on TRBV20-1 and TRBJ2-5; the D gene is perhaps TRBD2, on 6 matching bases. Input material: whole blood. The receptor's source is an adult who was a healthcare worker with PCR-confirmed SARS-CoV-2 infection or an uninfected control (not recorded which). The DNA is TGCAGTGCTAGAGACTCGAGGGAGGCGGAGACCCAGTACTTC. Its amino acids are CSARDSREAETQYF.